The rows below give T cell receptor beta chains drawn from one sample of a study of OX40 agonist ivuxolimab in advanced cancers. Using immunoSEQ multiplex PCR, the repertoire was profiled, and TCRdb retains in-frame clones only, with some absent. The sample gives about 84,000 clones, approximately 85% of which show up once; about 0.2% is in the top ten. This sample comprised CD4+ or CD8+ T cells sorted from blood, obtained in a trial of the OX40 agonist ivuxolimab. The receptors stem from an adult with an advanced solid tumor such as melanoma, head and neck, liver or kidney cancer. The CDR3 runs from the conserved cysteine through the conserved F or W. The D gene is left open where the match is weak. Expanded clones get a size class; other rows say once, few or many, or leave the size out.

length,V,D,J,size,CDR3,DNA
15,TRBV2,TRBD1,TRBJ2-1,-,CASTFGTVSYNEQFF,TGTGCCAGCACGTTCGGGACAGTCTCCTACAATGAGCAGTTCTTC
14,TRBV5-1,-,TRBJ1-2,-,CASSLDSSNYGYTF,TGCGCCAGCAGCTTGGACAGTTCTAACTATGGCTACACCTTC
16,TRBV7-9,-,TRBJ2-2,-,CASSLFGTVNTGELFF,TGTGCCAGCAGCTTATTTGGGACGGTGAACACCGGGGAGCTGTTTTTT
15,TRBV28,-,TRBJ1-1,few,CASSLAGAKNTEAFF,TGTGCCAGCAGTTTAGCAGGAGCAAAGAACACTGAAGCTTTCTTT
10,TRBV29-1,-,TRBJ2-3,-,CSVGPGREYF,TGCAGCGTTGGGCCCGGACGGGAGTATTTT
14,TRBV4-3,-,TRBJ2-2,-,CASSLGADTGELFF,TGCGCCAGCAGCCTTGGTGCGGACACCGGGGAGCTGTTTTTT
15,TRBV9,TRBD2,TRBJ2-3,once,CASSVGMRETDTQYF,TGTGCCAGCAGCGTAGGAATGCGGGAGACAGATACGCAGTATTTT
17,TRBV9,TRBD2,TRBJ2-5,-,CASSVAYRRGGQETQYF,TGTGCCAGCAGCGTAGCTTACCGGCGGGGGGGCCAAGAGACCCAGTACTTC
19,TRBV12-2,-,TRBJ2-2,-,CASRLAGGRDSSKGGELFF,TGTGCAAGTCGCTTAGCAGGGGGGCGGGACTCCAGCAAAGGCGGGGAGCTGTTTTTT
14,TRBV6-5,TRBD2,TRBJ2-4,-,CASTQPGGRDIQYF,TGTGCCAGCACGCAACCGGGGGGACGGGACATTCAGTACTTC
14,TRBV19,-,TRBJ2-3,-,CASSPPGATDTQYF,TGTGCCAGTAGCCCCCCGGGCGCCACAGATACGCAGTATTTT
13,TRBV7-2,-,TRBJ1-1,-,CASSYGGPAEAFF,TGTGCCAGCAGTTACGGGGGGCCGGCTGAAGCTTTCTTT
14,TRBV18,-,TRBJ1-6,-,CASSPQAGDSPLHF,TGTGCCAGCTCACCACAAGCCGGGGATTCACCCCTCCACTTT
15,TRBV7-9,-,TRBJ2-1,-,CASSLGPGRGEEQFF,TGTGCCAGCAGCTTAGGGCCTGGCAGGGGAGAGGAGCAGTTCTTC
13,TRBV14,-,TRBJ2-1,-,CASGIAFYNEQFF,TGTGCCAGTGGGATAGCGTTTTACAATGAGCAGTTCTTC
10,TRBV20-1,-,TRBJ2-3,-,CSAHTDTQYF,TGCAGTGCTCATACAGATACGCAGTATTTT
14,TRBV28,-,TRBJ1-5,-,CASSLTLGDQPQHF,TGTGCCAGCAGTCTAACCTTGGGCGATCAGCCCCAGCATTTT
11,TRBV11-1,-,TRBJ2-3,-,CASSLRDTQYF,TGTGCCAGCAGCTTAAGGGATACGCAGTATTTT
15,TRBV2,TRBD2,TRBJ2-1,-,CASSDASGRDNEQFF,TGTGCCAGCAGTGATGCTAGCGGGAGGGACAATGAGCAGTTCTTC
12,TRBV2,TRBD1,TRBJ1-2,-,CARGRQGGGYTF,TGTGCCAGGGGAAGACAGGGGGGTGGCTACACCTTC
17,TRBV19,TRBD1,TRBJ1-6,-,CASSPNQQGAYNSPLHF,TGTGCCAGTAGTCCTAACCAACAGGGGGCCTATAATTCACCCCTCCACTTT
14,TRBV5-1,TRBD1,TRBJ1-4,-,CASSPGQGGEKLFF,TGCGCCAGCAGCCCGGGACAGGGAGGTGAAAAACTGTTTTTT
14,TRBV7-8,-,TRBJ2-2,-,CASSSQGRTGELFF,TGTGCCAGCAGCTCGCAGGGGAGGACCGGGGAGCTGTTTTTT
15,TRBV6-5,TRBD2,TRBJ2-3,-,CASRSSGGAPDTQYF,TGTGCCAGCAGGTCTAGCGGGGGGGCACCAGATACGCAGTATTTT
13,TRBV11-3,TRBD1,TRBJ1-1,-,CASSLRQGVEAFF,TGTGCCAGCAGCCTGAGACAGGGAGTTGAAGCTTTCTTT
17,TRBV7-6,TRBD2,TRBJ2-7,-,CASSLVGGGRHSYEQYF,TGTGCCAGCAGCTTAGTCGGTGGCGGGAGGCACTCCTACGAGCAGTACTTC
15,TRBV7-6,TRBD1,TRBJ1-4,-,CASSGVRGGAEKLFF,TGTGCCAGCAGCGGCGTTAGAGGGGGCGCGGAAAAACTGTTTTTT
14,TRBV7-2,-,TRBJ1-5,-,CASSVTGSNQPQHF,TGTGCCAGCAGCGTAACAGGGTCCAATCAGCCCCAGCATTTT
15,TRBV10-3,TRBD1,TRBJ2-3,-,CAIRKTGTGINTQYF,TGTGCCATCAGGAAAACCGGGACAGGTATTAATACGCAGTATTTT
14,TRBV5-1,-,TRBJ1-1,-,CASSSGVLNTEAFF,TGCGCCAGCAGCTCAGGGGTGCTGAACACTGAAGCTTTCTTT
15,TRBV5-6,-,TRBJ1-1,-,CASSLISYGGLEAFF,TGTGCCAGCAGCTTGATTTCTTACGGCGGCCTAGAAGCTTTCTTT
15,TRBV5-6,TRBD1,TRBJ2-1,-,CASSLGAGGYNEQFF,TGTGCCAGCAGCTTGGGGGCAGGGGGTTACAATGAGCAGTTCTTC
13,TRBV7-3,-,TRBJ1-1,-,CASSPQGNTEAFF,TGTGCCAGCAGCCCACAGGGAAACACTGAAGCTTTCTTT
13,TRBV18,-,TRBJ2-5,-,CASSPPQGETQYF,TGTGCCAGCTCACCACCACAGGGAGAGACCCAGTACTTC
14,TRBV7-2,-,TRBJ2-1,-,CASTPLRAHNEQFF,TGTGCCAGCACCCCACTCCGGGCCCACAATGAGCAGTTCTTC
13,TRBV5-1,-,TRBJ1-4,-,CASNEGGGEKLFF,TGCGCCAGCAACGAGGGCGGGGGTGAAAAACTGTTTTTT
14,TRBV7-2,TRBD1,TRBJ2-1,once,CASSLGQWTGSQFF,TGTGCCAGCAGCTTAGGTCAGTGGACAGGGTCTCAGTTCTTC
15,TRBV18,TRBD2,TRBJ2-2,-,CASSPTGLAGGELFF,TGTGCCAGCTCACCCACAGGACTAGCGGGCGGGGAGCTGTTTTTT
18,TRBV4-2,-,TRBJ2-5,-,CASSQDMLGRGVQETQYF,TGTGCCAGCAGCCAAGATATGCTGGGGCGAGGTGTACAAGAGACCCAGTACTTC
13,TRBV6-6,-,TRBJ1-1,-,CASVDTSNTEAFF,TGTGCCAGCGTAGATACCTCGAACACTGAAGCTTTCTTT
14,TRBV30,-,TRBJ2-7,-,CAWTSYAGSNEQYF,TGTGCCTGGACTAGCTACGCGGGATCTAACGAGCAGTACTTC
13,TRBV30,-,TRBJ2-5,few,CAWETRGGETQYF,TGTGCCTGGGAAACCAGGGGTGGGGAGACCCAGTACTTC
13,TRBV27,-,TRBJ2-3,-,CASRNGRGDTQYF,TGTGCCAGCAGAAACGGAAGGGGCGATACGCAGTATTTT
18,TRBV7-2,TRBD2,TRBJ2-3,-,CASSLPNLAGRSTDTQYF,TGTGCCAGCAGCTTACCCAACCTAGCGGGGAGGAGTACAGATACGCAGTATTTT
14,TRBV11-2,-,TRBJ1-1,-,CASSPRPLLAEAFF,TGTGCCAGCAGCCCGAGGCCCTTATTGGCTGAAGCTTTCTTT
15,TRBV5-1,-,TRBJ2-3,once,CASKRLGPSTDTQYF,TGCGCCAGCAAGAGACTTGGGCCTAGCACAGATACGCAGTATTTT
16,TRBV7-9,-,TRBJ2-7,-,CASSLEGGGKTYEQYF,TGTGCCAGCAGCTTAGAGGGGGGAGGGAAAACCTACGAGCAGTACTTC
16,TRBV7-8,TRBD2,TRBJ2-5,-,CASSYRPSGRMETQYF,TGTGCCAGCAGCTACCGACCTAGCGGGAGGATGGAGACCCAGTACTTC
12,TRBV19,-,TRBJ2-7,few,CATGSNYGEQYF,TGTGCCACCGGGAGTAATTACGGCGAGCAGTACTTC
13,TRBV6-1,-,TRBJ2-5,-,CASTSEGAETQYF,TGTGCCAGCACGTCGGAGGGTGCGGAGACCCAGTACTTC
12,TRBV2,-,TRBJ1-1,-,CASTGQLTEAFF,TGTGCCAGCACTGGACAACTTACAGAAGCTTTCTTT
15,TRBV18,TRBD1,TRBJ1-1,-,CASSSDRAGVTEAFF,TGTGCCAGCTCGTCCGACAGGGCGGGAGTAACTGAAGCTTTCTTT
19,TRBV27,-,TRBJ2-3,-,CASRPVRTLRQSAQDTQYF,TGTGCCAGCAGACCGGTCCGGACTCTCCGACAGTCCGCTCAGGATACGCAGTATTTT
15,TRBV5-4,TRBD2,TRBJ2-7,-,CASSFGLAGVYEQYF,TGTGCCAGCAGCTTTGGACTAGCGGGAGTCTACGAGCAGTACTTC
14,TRBV28,-,TRBJ1-1,-,CASSLPGAKLEAFF,TGTGCCAGCAGTTTACCCGGGGCAAAACTAGAAGCTTTCTTT
14,TRBV6-5,-,TRBJ2-2,-,CASGRTANTGELFF,TGTGCCAGCGGGAGGACCGCTAACACCGGGGAGCTGTTTTTT